This entry is about one T cell receptor beta chain. Other nucleotide sequences in the sample specify the same CDR3. These data come from a study of shared clonotypes between healthy human individuals. This CDR3 comprises 14 residues. Germline values: CDR1 SGHNT, CDR2 YYREEE (reference sequence). Losses at the gene ends were 4 bases for V and 3 bases for J; bases not matched to a gene: 7. Sequencing was performed with immunoSEQ multiplex PCR; in TCRdb, only in-frame clones are kept and a portion is missing. The sample consists of roughly 640,000 clones, about 97% of them appearing once. The sample was naive CD4+ T cells sorted from blood. Subset noted: CD45RA+ positively selected. V usage is TRBV5-4 and J usage is TRBJ2-7, with 7 positions matching TRBD1. The sequence was collected from a woman in her thirties in good health. CDR3 coding DNA: TGTGCCAGCAGCAGTAGGACAGGAAACTACGAGCAGTACTTC. Protein sequence: CASSSRTGNYEQYF.